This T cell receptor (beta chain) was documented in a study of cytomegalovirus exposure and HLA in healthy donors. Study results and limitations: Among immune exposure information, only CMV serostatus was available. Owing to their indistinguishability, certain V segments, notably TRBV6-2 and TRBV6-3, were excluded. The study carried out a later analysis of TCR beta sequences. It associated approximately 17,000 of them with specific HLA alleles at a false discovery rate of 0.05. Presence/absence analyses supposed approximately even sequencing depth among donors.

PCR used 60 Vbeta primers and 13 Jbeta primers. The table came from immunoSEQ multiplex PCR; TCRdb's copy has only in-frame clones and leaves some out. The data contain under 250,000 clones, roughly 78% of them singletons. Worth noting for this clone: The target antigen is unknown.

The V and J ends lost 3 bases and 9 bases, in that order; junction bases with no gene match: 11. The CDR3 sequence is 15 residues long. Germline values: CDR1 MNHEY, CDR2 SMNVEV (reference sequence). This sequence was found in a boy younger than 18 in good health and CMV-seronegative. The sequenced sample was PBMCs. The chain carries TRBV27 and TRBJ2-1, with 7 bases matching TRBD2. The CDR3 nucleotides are TGTGCCAGCAGTTTGGCCGGGAGGAGGCGGGCTGAGCAGTTCTTC. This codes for CASSLAGRRRAEQFF.